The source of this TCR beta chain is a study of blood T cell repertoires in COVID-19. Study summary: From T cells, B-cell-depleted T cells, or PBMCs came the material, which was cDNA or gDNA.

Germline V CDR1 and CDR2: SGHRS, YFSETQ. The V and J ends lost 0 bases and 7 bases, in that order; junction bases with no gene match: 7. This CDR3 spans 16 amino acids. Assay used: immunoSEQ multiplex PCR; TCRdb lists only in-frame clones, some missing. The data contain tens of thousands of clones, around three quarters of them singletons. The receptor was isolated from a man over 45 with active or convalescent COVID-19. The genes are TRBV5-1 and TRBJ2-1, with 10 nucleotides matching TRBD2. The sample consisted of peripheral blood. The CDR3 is CASSLATSGVENEQFF. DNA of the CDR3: TGCGCCAGCAGCTTGGCCACTAGCGGGGTGGAAAATGAGCAGTTCTTC.